A single T cell receptor (beta chain) is shown here with its context. Its matching antigen is unknown. The data are from a study of blood T cells in healthy people across ages. Whole-study results and caveats: CMV status of donors was unknown, possibly confounding expanded clonotype changes.

The draw of peripheral blood yielded roughly 10 milliliters from each donor. For the second PCR, which ran for 7 to 11 cycles, a sample-barcoded 5' primer and a J-beta primer mix were used. A template-switch adaptor that had 12 random nucleotides put a tag on each cDNA molecule. Via MiXCR, TCRdb re-called the 5' RACE reads, giving one row per CDR3 protein. The sample carries approximately 400,000 distinct CDR3 sequences, approximately 52% recorded once. The receptor was isolated from a man in his 60s in good health. Sample: blood.

CDR3 loop: CASSKGLAGSTGELFF. In DNA form, the CDR3 reads TGTGCCAGCAGCAAAGGACTAGCGGGATCGACCGGGGAGCTGTTTTTT. This rearrangement joins TRBV7-3 to TRBJ2-2; 12 nucleotides match TRBD2. V shed 5 bases, J shed 5 bases, and the junction held 6 bases outside the gene matches. The CDR3 sequence is 16 residues long. CDR1 SGHTA and CDR2 FQGTGA come from the germline V gene.